A selection of T cell receptor beta chains follows, all from one sample in a study of cytomegalovirus exposure and HLA in healthy donors. This table comes from immunoSEQ multiplex PCR, and its TCRdb copy is limited to in-frame clones, with some not included. The sample consists of 100,000 to 120,000 clones, approximately 89% of them appearing once. The sample comprised PBMCs. Receptors were obtained from a woman between 18 and 29 years old in good health and CMV-seronegative. Both conserved end residues are part of each CDR3. A D gene is named only where the DNA matches it firmly. Rows may omit the clone size; those that give it use once, few, many or a size class.

clone_size,d_call,v_call,j_call,cdr3_aa,cdr3_nt
.,TRBD2,TRBV29-1,TRBJ2-7,CSAGRVPYEQYF,TGCAGCGCCGGGAGGGTGCCCTACGAGCAGTACTTC
.,.,TRBV15,TRBJ1-4,CATSPRGQGEEKLFF,TGTGCCACCAGCCCGCGGGGCCAGGGAGAAGAAAAACTGTTTTTT
.,TRBD1,TRBV27,TRBJ2-1,CASSPLTLGQGNNEQFF,TGTGCCAGCAGTCCACTTACTCTCGGACAGGGTAACAATGAGCAGTTCTTC
.,.,TRBV7-2,TRBJ2-7,CASSLGSVSSYEQYF,TGTGCCAGCAGCTTAGGTTCAGTCAGTTCCTACGAGCAGTACTTC
.,.,TRBV28,TRBJ2-5,CASRAISLETQYF,TGTGCCAGCAGGGCAATCTCGCTTGAGACCCAGTACTTC
.,.,TRBV9,TRBJ2-2,CASGDGAGELFF,TGTGCCAGCGGAGACGGGGCCGGGGAGCTGTTTTTT
.,.,TRBV20-1,TRBJ1-1,CSAGRRTEAFF,TGCAGTGCTGGCCGAAGAACTGAAGCTTTCTTT
.,TRBD1,TRBV30,TRBJ1-2,CAWSSSGRGRDGYTF,TGTGCCTGGAGCTCGTCAGGCAGGGGGCGGGATGGCTACACCTTC
.,.,TRBV30,TRBJ2-7,CAWSALLREQYF,TGTGCCTGGAGTGCCCTTCTACGGGAGCAGTACTTC
.,TRBD2,TRBV7-6,TRBJ2-5,CASSLQAGGHETQYF,TGTGCCAGCAGCTTACAAGCGGGGGGGCATGAGACCCAGTACTTC
.,.,TRBV6-5,TRBJ1-1,CASSYRPGEAFF,TGTGCCAGCAGTTACAGGCCAGGTGAAGCTTTCTTT
.,TRBD1,TRBV7-6,TRBJ2-4,CASSLGTGQNIQYF,TGTGCCAGCAGCTTAGGGACAGGACAAAACATTCAGTACTTC
.,TRBD2,TRBV6-1,TRBJ2-1,CASSKERGASTYNEQFF,TGTGCCAGCAGTAAAGAGCGGGGGGCGTCGACCTACAATGAGCAGTTCTTC
.,.,TRBV30,TRBJ1-4,CAWSEQLTKKLFF,TGTGCCTGGAGTGAACAGCTCACGAAAAAACTGTTTTTT
.,.,TRBV5-5,TRBJ2-7,CASSFSQTYEQYF,TGTGCCAGCAGCTTCTCACAGACCTACGAGCAGTACTTC
.,TRBD2,TRBV7-6,TRBJ2-7,CASSSLAGKSNEQYF,TGTGCCAGCAGCTCCCTAGCGGGGAAAAGCAATGAGCAGTACTTC
.,.,TRBV4-3,TRBJ1-4,CASSQMAGTTSEKLFF,TGCGCCAGCAGCCAGATGGCCGGGACAACTAGTGAAAAACTGTTTTTT
.,.,TRBV9,TRBJ2-2,CASSPRRGLDTGELFF,TGTGCCAGCAGCCCCAGAAGGGGTTTAGACACCGGGGAGCTGTTTTTT
.,.,TRBV5-4,TRBJ2-3,CASSRKGGAGTDTQYF,TGTGCCAGCAGCCGGAAGGGCGGAGCGGGCACAGATACGCAGTATTTT
.,TRBD1,TRBV10-3,TRBJ2-7,CAISDPDRGRSYEQYF,TGTGCCATCAGTGACCCAGACAGGGGAAGGTCTTACGAGCAGTACTTC
.,.,TRBV25-1,TRBJ1-1,CASTRPGQTRDGSEAFF,TGTGCCAGCACCCGACCAGGACAGACTCGGGATGGCTCTGAAGCTTTCTTT
.,TRBD2,TRBV6-5,TRBJ2-7,CASSTPGLAGYEQYF,TGTGCCAGCAGTACCCCGGGACTAGCGGGCTACGAGCAGTACTTC
.,TRBD2,TRBV9,TRBJ2-2,CASSAPTALAGGPGELFF,TGTGCCAGCAGCGCGCCTACCGCTCTAGCGGGGGGCCCCGGGGAGCTGTTTTTT
.,TRBD1,TRBV6-1,TRBJ1-2,CASSEASGGNYGYTF,TGTGCCAGCAGTGAAGCGTCAGGGGGGAACTATGGCTACACCTTC
.,TRBD2,TRBV27,TRBJ2-1,CASSTRTSGDEQFF,TGTGCCAGCAGTACCCGGACTAGCGGGGATGAGCAGTTCTTC
.,.,TRBV6-6,TRBJ1-4,CASRTRRQSRGEKLFF,TGTGCCAGCAGGACCCGTCGACAGAGTCGGGGGGAAAAACTGTTTTTT
.,.,TRBV9,TRBJ1-2,CASSDRQGYGYTF,TGTGCCAGCAGCGACCGTCAGGGCTATGGCTACACCTTC
.,.,TRBV30,TRBJ1-2,CAWMTATGYTF,TGTGCCTGGATGACAGCGACTGGCTACACCTTC
.,.,TRBV21-1,TRBJ1-4,CASSKVIIRGHEKLFF,TGTGCCAGCAGCAAAGTTATAATCAGGGGGCATGAAAAACTGTTTTTT
.,.,TRBV10-2,TRBJ2-7,CASGTGTYEQYF,TGCGCCAGCGGCACAGGAACTTACGAGCAGTACTTC
.,TRBD1,TRBV6-1,TRBJ1-2,CASSERTGSDGYTF,TGTGCCAGCAGTGAACGGACAGGGAGCGACGGCTACACCTTC
.,.,TRBV19,TRBJ1-5,CASSGGGGRSNQPQHF,TGTGCCAGTAGTGGAGGGGGGGGACGAAGCAATCAGCCCCAGCATTTT
once,.,TRBV9,TRBJ2-1,CASSVGQVIFDEQFF,TGTGCCAGCAGCGTAGGCCAGGTTATTTTCGATGAGCAGTTCTTC
.,.,TRBV6-1,TRBJ2-7,CASSVGGVSYEQYF,TGTGCCAGCAGTGTAGGGGGGGTCTCCTACGAGCAGTACTTC
.,.,TRBV11-2,TRBJ1-2,CASSLTGYGYTF,TGTGCCAGCAGCTTAACAGGGTATGGCTACACCTTC
.,.,TRBV7-9,TRBJ1-1,CASRIGQPNTEAFF,TGTGCCAGCAGGATCGGACAGCCGAACACTGAAGCTTTCTTT
.,.,TRBV2,TRBJ2-3,CASSEGGASTDTQYF,TGTGCCAGCAGTGAGGGGGGGGCTAGCACAGATACGCAGTATTTT
.,.,TRBV6-1,TRBJ2-7,CASTQEGLAYGEQYF,TGTGCCAGCACCCAGGAGGGGCTAGCGTATGGCGAGCAGTACTTC
.,TRBD1,TRBV28,TRBJ1-1,CASSSGQGRVVNTEAFF,TGTGCCAGCAGTTCCGGACAGGGAAGGGTAGTGAACACTGAAGCTTTCTTT
.,.,TRBV7-3,TRBJ2-5,CASSLIQGETQYF,TGTGCCAGCAGCTTAATACAGGGAGAGACCCAGTACTTC
.,.,TRBV28,TRBJ2-2,CASSSRNTGELFF,TGTGCCAGCAGTTCCAGAAACACCGGGGAGCTGTTTTTT
.,.,TRBV4-1,TRBJ1-4,CASSQDREEKLFF,TGCGCCAGCAGCCAAGATCGGGAAGAAAAACTGTTTTTT
few,TRBD1,TRBV9,TRBJ1-2,CASSVGNRGVGYTF,TGTGCCAGCAGCGTAGGAAACAGGGGGGTTGGCTACACCTTC
.,.,TRBV27,TRBJ1-1,CASSSLDSLYTEAFF,TGTGCCAGCAGTTCACTGGACAGCCTGTACACTGAAGCTTTCTTT
.,TRBD1,TRBV6-1,TRBJ1-5,CASSGTGARSAQHF,TGTGCCAGCAGTGGGACAGGGGCCCGTTCGGCCCAGCATTTT
few,.,TRBV5-1,TRBJ1-6,CASSWRDVSNSPLHF,TGCGCCAGCAGCTGGCGGGACGTCTCGAATTCACCCCTCCACTTT
.,.,TRBV29-1,TRBJ1-1,CSVSGQYNTEAFF,TGCAGCGTGAGTGGACAGTACAACACTGAAGCTTTCTTT
.,TRBD2,TRBV5-1,TRBJ2-1,CASSFGLVRYNEQFF,TGCGCCAGCAGCTTTGGACTAGTTCGTTACAATGAGCAGTTCTTC
once,.,TRBV7-2,TRBJ1-2,CASSLELTYGYTF,TGTGCCAGCAGCTTAGAACTTACCTATGGCTACACCTTC
.,TRBD1,TRBV7-9,TRBJ1-4,CASSARQGLANEKLFF,TGTGCCAGCAGCGCGCGACAGGGGCTGGCTAATGAAAAACTGTTTTTT